This TCR beta chain was captured in a study of read filtering for tumor transcriptome and immune sequencing. Overall study: IR-seq gave about 4.05 to 11 million TCR reads per sample; RNA-seq gave about 80 to 1,300.

This clonotype has at least ten counts. Its antigen remains unknown. Molecular barcoded adaptors covering alpha/delta and beta/gamma chains were used on about 0.4 ug RNA. Each CDR3 protein is one row after TCRdb ran MiXCR on the reads. The sample shows roughly 90,000 distinct CDR3 sequences, 20% to 25% of them seen only once. Study results and limitations: About 77% of IR-seq clonotypes had a single read, yet these held approximately 4% of reads. The sorted CD138-negative fraction was a mixed bone marrow immune population, not purified T cells.

Germline V gives CDR1 MNHNY, CDR2 SVGAGI (reference sequence). The CDR3 covers 13 residues. Trimming stripped 7 bases from V and 3 bases from J, with 12 bases between. The rearrangement links TRBV6-6 to TRBJ1-1, with D uncertain. This receptor was obtained from a donor at least 40 years old with multiple myeloma. The sequenced sample was a population of CD138-negative cells sorted from bone marrow. CDR3 in DNA: TGTGCCAGCACCCCCCCAGGAGACACTGAAGCTTTCTTT. Translating it yields CASTPPGDTEAFF.